This passage covers 22 T cell receptor beta chains from one sample sequenced in a study of T-cell reconstitution after alpha-beta-depleted transplantation in children. Unique molecular identifiers were incorporated during preparation of the TCRbeta library. A single record per CDR3 protein comes from TCRdb applying MiXCR to the PCR reads. This table holds over 400,000 distinct CDR3 sequences, 43% found once. The sequencing used PBMCs, collected before TCRalphabeta/CD19-depleted stem cell transplant. The receptors shown here come from a girl aged 2 to 10 with aplastic anemia, due to receive a stem cell transplant.

This clonotype was seen more than once but under ten times. This rearrangement joins TRBV5-1 to TRBJ2-7; D might be TRBD2 (5 bases). The CDR3 has 14 amino acids. V gave up 0 bases and J gave up 1 base, with 8 bases separating them. CDR1 and CDR2 from the germline V gene are SGHRS and YFSETQ. The CDR3 loop reads CASSLVGRSYEQYF. Here the CDR3 DNA reads TGCGCCAGCAGCTTGGTTGGGAGATCCTACGAGCAGTACTTC.

The chain employs TRBV20-1 and TRBJ2-7, with D tentatively TRBD2 (6 bases). V dropped 0 bases and J dropped 3 bases, with 9 bases sitting between them. This CDR3 region has 13 residues. CDR1 and CDR2 from the germline V gene are DFQATT and SNEGSKA (reference sequence). The CDR3 loop reads CSARDMGGYEQYF. CDR3 DNA: TGCAGTGCTAGAGATATGGGGGGCTACGAGCAGTACTTC.

This clonotype occurred many times. J is TRBJ1-1 and V is TRBV7-3, with D unresolved. The germline CDR1 and CDR2 sequences are SGHTA and FQGTGA. V gave up 1 base and J gave up 3 bases, with 6 bases separating them. The CDR3 spans 13 residues. The CDR3 region is CASSLSLDTEAFF. The DNA for the CDR3 is TGTGCCAGCAGCTTAAGTCTGGACACTGAAGCTTTCTTT.

This clonotype was picked up a small number of times. V is TRBV12-3 or TRBV12-4 and J is TRBJ1-5; TRBD1 matches at 7 bases. The CDR3 extends over 14 amino acids. V shed 6 bases and J 6 bases; nucleotides not matched to a gene: 8. The CDR3 coding sequence is TGTGCCAGCAGGGTTGACAGGGCGGGTCAGCCCCAGCATTTT. Protein product: CASRVDRAGQPQHF.

For the CDR3, the DNA is TGTGCCAGCAGCCAAGATGGGGGGGGACAGCCCCAGCATTTT. Amino acid sequence: CASSQDGGGQPQHF. V gene TRBV4-2 combines with J gene TRBJ1-5; possibly TRBD1 for D (5 bases). This CDR3 is built from 14 residues. Germline CDR1 reads LGHNA; CDR2 reads YNFKEQ. With 0 bases removed from V and 7 bases from J, the gap between germline ends came to 10 bases.

Only a few counts were recorded for this clonotype. V is TRBV5-1 and J is TRBJ2-6, with 8 positions matching TRBD1. Germline CDR1 and CDR2: SGHRS and YFSETQ. The CDR3 sequence is 18 residues long. V dropped 0 bases and J dropped 0; count of bases not matched to a gene: 5. Written as DNA, the CDR3 is TGCGCCAGCAGCTTGGGCGCAGGGGGCAGCTCTGGGGCCAACGTCCTGACTTTC. As protein: CASSLGAGGSSGANVLTF.

This clonotype was found a few times. V gene TRBV2 combines with J gene TRBJ1-2; TRBD1 might be the D (6 bases). This CDR3 has 13 residues. The V end was cut by 5 bases, the J end by 6 bases, with 13 bases between. Germline lookup yields CDR1 SNHLY and CDR2 FYNNEI. Written as DNA, the CDR3 is TGTGCCAGCAGTAAGATAGGGGGTGATGGCTACACCTTC. It yields the protein CASSKIGGDGYTF.

This chain uses TRBV15 with TRBJ1-6; no reliable D call. The germline V gene encodes CDR1 LNHNV and CDR2 YYDKDF (reference sequence). This CDR3 contains 15 residues. Trimming pared 0 bases from V and 7 bases from J, leaving 10 bases between. The CDR3 reads CATSRDLRFNSPLHF. CDR3 sequence (DNA): TGTGCCACCAGCAGAGATCTTAGGTTCAATTCACCCCTCCACTTT.

In DNA form, the CDR3 reads TGTGCCAGCAGCTTAACGGTACAGGGTGGAGAGACCCAGTACTTC. Translated, it gives CASSLTVQGGETQYF. The chain combines TRBV11-2 with TRBJ2-5; D possibly corresponds to TRBD1 (6 bases). The CDR3 is made up of 15 amino acids. CDR1 is SGHAT, CDR2 FQNNGV, per germline. The ends were cut back, 2 bases at V and 4 bases at J, with 14 bases in the middle.

The genes are TRBV29-1 and TRBJ2-1; D might be TRBD2 (6 bases). The germline V gene encodes CDR1 SQVTM and CDR2 ANQGSEA. V lost 0 bases to trimming and J lost 0 bases, with 18 bases between them. CDR3 length equals 18 residues. Here the CDR3 reads CSVEDGGAGKSSYNEQFF. DNA for the CDR3: TGCAGCGTTGAAGATGGCGGGGCAGGGAAAAGCTCCTACAATGAGCAGTTCTTC.

The chain links TRBV6-5 to TRBJ1-1, with no clear D. Trimming took off 6 bases at V and 8 bases at J, with 10 bases between the two ends. The CDR3 sequence is 11 residues long. The germline gives CDR1 MNHEY, CDR2 SVGAGI. Here the CDR3 DNA reads TGTGCCAGCAGGGACCAGGTAGAAGCTTTCTTT. It specifies CASRDQVEAFF.

V and J are TRBV15 and TRBJ2-7, with D possibly called TRBD1 or TRBD2 (5 bases each). The CDR3 has 14 amino acids. Germline CDR1 is LNHNV and CDR2 is YYDKDF (reference sequence). The V end was cut by 3 bases, the J end by 0 bases, with 9 bases between. CDR3 region: CATSSWGSSYEQYF. CDR3 nucleotides: TGTGCCACCAGCAGCTGGGGGAGCTCCTACGAGCAGTACTTC.

This clonotype was recorded only once. The J gene is TRBJ2-1, the V gene TRBV4-2; D possibly corresponds to TRBD2 (6 bases). The CDR3 has 16 amino acids. The germline gives CDR1 LGHNA, CDR2 YNFKEQ. Trimming took off 4 bases at V and 0 bases at J, with 13 bases between the two ends. The CDR3 loop is CASSPQRASSYNEQFF. CDR3 nucleotides: TGTGCCAGCAGCCCTCAGCGGGCTAGCTCCTACAATGAGCAGTTCTTC.

The V call is TRBV20-1, the J call TRBJ1-1, with no clear D. Per the germline V gene, CDR1 is DFQATT and CDR2 is SNEGSKA (reference sequence). The CDR3 covers 14 residues. V was shortened by 6 bases and J by 1 base, with 15 bases between the two germline ends. This CDR3 reads CSALLLGRNTEAFF. CDR3 DNA: TGCAGTGCCCTCCTATTGGGTAGGAACACTGAAGCTTTCTTT.

This clonotype was seen many times. V usage is TRBV20-1 and J usage is TRBJ2-2, with 12 nucleotides matching TRBD2. Germline V gives CDR1 DFQATT, CDR2 SNEGSKA (reference sequence). The CDR3 is made up of 14 amino acids. The J segment lost 7 bases and the V segment lost 5 bases, leaving 5 bases of the junction unmatched. CDR3 protein: CSAPLAGGGGELFF. CDR3 sequence (DNA): TGCAGTGCTCCACTAGCGGGAGGAGGCGGGGAGCTGTTTTTT.

The chain uses TRBV29-1 and TRBJ2-7; 7 bases align to TRBD2. The CDR3 consists of 13 residues. Germline CDR1 reads SQVTM; CDR2 reads ANQGSEA. With V trimmed by 7 bases and J by 6 bases, 12 bases remained unmatched. CDR3 region: CSAQTSLASEQYF. CDR3 DNA sequence: TGCAGCGCCCAGACTAGCCTCGCCAGCGAGCAGTACTTC.

The chain links TRBV7-6 to TRBJ2-1; no definite D call. The CDR3 spans 14 residues. The V end was cut by 4 bases, the J end by 7 bases, with 14 bases between. The germline V gene has CDR1 SGHVS and CDR2 FNYEAQ. This CDR3 is CASSSRAAKNEQFF. For the CDR3, the DNA is TGTGCCAGCAGCTCCCGGGCGGCTAAGAATGAGCAGTTCTTC.

Ten or more counts support this clonotype. The chain recombines TRBV5-5 with TRBJ2-3; D is ambiguous. V gave up 1 base and J gave up 4 bases, with 10 bases separating them. CDR3 length: 14 residues. Per germline, CDR1 SGHKS and CDR2 YYEKEE (reference sequence). In DNA form, the CDR3 reads TGTGCCAGCAGCTTGTATGATTTGTCAGATACGCAGTATTTT. Encoded protein: CASSLYDLSDTQYF. The entire variable domain, with the rest obtained from reference TRBV5-5 and TRBJ2-3, is as follows: DAGVTQSPTHLIKTRGQQVTLRCSPISGHKSVSWYQQVLGQGPQFIFQYYEKEERGRGNFPDRFSARQFPNYSSELNVNALLLGDSALYLCASSLYDLSDTQYFGPGTRLTVL.

The V call is TRBV6-5, the J call TRBJ2-1; TRBD2 is a possible D gene (6 bases). The CDR3 contains 16 residues. Germline-derived CDR1 and CDR2 are MNHEY and SVGAGI. The germline V and J ends were trimmed by 5 bases and 7 bases, with 21 bases remaining between them. The CDR3 region is CASSVLWRSAGNEQFF. The DNA for the CDR3 is TGTGCCAGCAGTGTACTTTGGCGATCCGCGGGGAATGAGCAGTTCTTC.

The chain couples TRBV2 to TRBJ1-1; tentative D call: TRBD1 (6 bases). The germline V gene encodes CDR1 SNHLY and CDR2 FYNNEI. The CDR3 loop spans 14 amino acids. The V and J ends lost 6 bases and 5 bases respectively, with 16 bases between them. CDR3 nucleotide sequence: TGTGCCAGCAGGCAGGACAGAAGGAATACTGAAGCTTTCTTT. Its protein product is CASRQDRRNTEAFF.

The chain uses TRBV20-1 and TRBJ2-5; D is possibly TRBD2 (6 bases). From germline, CDR1 is DFQATT and CDR2 SNEGSKA (reference sequence). CDR3 length equals 13 residues. The V gene lost 3 bases and the J gene lost 2 bases, with 10 bases spanning the gap. CDR3 sequence (DNA): TGCAGTGCTAGCGGGGGTACTCAAGAGACCCAGTACTTC. Translation gives CSASGGTQETQYF.

This clonotype has at least ten counts. CDR3 region: CSAPDYYTDTQYF. As DNA, the CDR3 is TGCAGCGCCCCGGACTACTACACAGATACGCAGTATTTT. The chain combines TRBV29-1 with TRBJ2-3, with D perhaps matching TRBD2 (6 bases). The V gene lost 7 bases and the J gene lost 2 bases, with 13 bases spanning the gap. This CDR3 spans 13 amino acids. From germline, CDR1 is SQVTM and CDR2 ANQGSEA.